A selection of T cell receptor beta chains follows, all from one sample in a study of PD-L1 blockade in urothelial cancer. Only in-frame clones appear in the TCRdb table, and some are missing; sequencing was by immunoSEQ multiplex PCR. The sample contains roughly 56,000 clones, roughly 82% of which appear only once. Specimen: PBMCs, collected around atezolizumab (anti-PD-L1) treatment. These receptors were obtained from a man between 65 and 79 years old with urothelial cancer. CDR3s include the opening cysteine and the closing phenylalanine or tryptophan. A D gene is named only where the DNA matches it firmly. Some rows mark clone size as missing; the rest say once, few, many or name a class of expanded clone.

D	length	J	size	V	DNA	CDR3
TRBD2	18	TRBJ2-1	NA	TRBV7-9	TGTGCCAGCAGCTTAGCCCGCGGCCTAGCGGGAGGCACGAATGAGCAGTTCTTC	CASSLARGLAGGTNEQFF
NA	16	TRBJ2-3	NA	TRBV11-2	TGTGCCAGCAGCTTAACAGGGCTTTGGGGCACAGATACGCAGTATTTT	CASSLTGLWGTDTQYF
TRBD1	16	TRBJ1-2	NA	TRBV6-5	TGTGCCAGCAGTTACTCGGACAGGGGAATGGACTATGGCTACACCTTC	CASSYSDRGMDYGYTF
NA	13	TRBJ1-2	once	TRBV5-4	TGTGCCAGCAGCCCGGGGGGTCCTTATGGCTACACCTTC	CASSPGGPYGYTF
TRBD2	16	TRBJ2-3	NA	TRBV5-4	TGTGCCAGCAGCATGGGGACTAGCGGGAGGAGAGATACGCAGTATTTT	CASSMGTSGRRDTQYF
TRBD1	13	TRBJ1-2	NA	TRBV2	TGTGCCAGCAGCGACAGGGAACGCTATGGCTACACCTTC	CASSDRERYGYTF
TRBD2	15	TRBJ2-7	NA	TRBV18	TGTGCCAGCTCACCACTCGGCGGGAGTTCCCACGAGCAGTACTTC	CASSPLGGSSHEQYF
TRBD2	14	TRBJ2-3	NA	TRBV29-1	TGCAGCGTTGAACAAACGGGGGGGATAGATACGCAGTATTTT	CSVEQTGGIDTQYF
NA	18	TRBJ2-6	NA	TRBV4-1	TGCGCCAGCAGCCAAGAGTTAGCAGGGTCGGCTGGGGCCAACGTCCTGACTTTC	CASSQELAGSAGANVLTF
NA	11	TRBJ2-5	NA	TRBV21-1	TGTGCCAGCCGGTCTTGGGAGACCCAGTACTTC	CASRSWETQYF
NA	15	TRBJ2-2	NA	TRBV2	TGTGCCAGCAGTGAAATGGGGGGAGATACCGGGGAGCTGTTTTTT	CASSEMGGDTGELFF
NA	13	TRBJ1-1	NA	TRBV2	TGTGCCACTTCGCGGGACCCGAACACTGAAGCTTTCTTT	CATSRDPNTEAFF
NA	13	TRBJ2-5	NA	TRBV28	TGTGCCAGCAGCAGGACTCCAGAGGAGACCCAGTACTTC	CASSRTPEETQYF
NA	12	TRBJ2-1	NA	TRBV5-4	TGTGCCAGCAGCTTGCGTCAGGGTGAGCAGTTCTTC	CASSLRQGEQFF
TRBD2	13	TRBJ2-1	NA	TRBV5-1	TGCGCCAGCAGCTCCGGACTAGTCGATGAGCAGTTCTTC	CASSSGLVDEQFF
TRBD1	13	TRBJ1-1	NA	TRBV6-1	TGTGCCAGCAGTGAAAGGCTACAGGGGGAGGCTTTCTTT	CASSERLQGEAFF
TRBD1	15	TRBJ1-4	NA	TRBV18	TGTGCCAGCTCACTTTCCGGGACAGGGGATGAAAAACTGTTTTTT	CASSLSGTGDEKLFF
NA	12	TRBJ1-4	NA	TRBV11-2	TGTGCCAGCAGCTTAGAGGTGGGGCCACTGTTTTTT	CASSLEVGPLFF